This T cell receptor (beta chain) derives from a study of OX40 agonist ivuxolimab in advanced cancers. At the level of the study: The study enrolled dose-escalation patients with hepatocellular carcinoma, melanoma, renal cell or head and neck cancer. From 23 to 79 years was the age range, with a mean of approximately 58 years, and 65% to 90% were male.

Whole-study findings and limits: Normalized T-cell clonal expansion was also low in a subset of nonresponders. In general, CD8+ T cells held more expanded clones than CD4+ did, on average.

Remarks on this clone: Its antigen is unidentified.

The V end was cut by 4 bases, the J end by 8 bases, with 20 bases between. Germline V CDR1 and CDR2: MGHRA, YSYEKL. This CDR3 contains 15 residues. Profiling relied on immunoSEQ multiplex PCR, and the TCRdb table lists in-frame clones only, not all of them. The data hold some 100,000 clones, with 89% observed a single time. Sequences were derived from CD4+ or CD8+ T cells sorted from blood, sampled in a trial of the OX40 agonist ivuxolimab. The source is an adult with an advanced solid tumor such as melanoma, head and neck, liver or kidney cancer. The chain uses TRBV4-1 and TRBJ1-2; D might be TRBD1 (6 bases). CDR3 residues: CASSPLGQQLGGYTF. CDR3 DNA: TGCGCCAGCAGCCCCCTTGGACAGCAACTGGGGGGCTACACCTTC.